This T cell receptor beta chain is drawn from a study of blood T cell repertoires in COVID-19. Looking at the study overall: Samples representing acute and convalescent COVID-19 were sourced from the United States, Italy and Spain.

The CDR3 totals 13 residues. Germline-derived CDR1 and CDR2 are ENHRY and SYGVKD. Trimming removed 5 bases from V and 4 bases from J; junction bases left unmatched: 1. Clones were sequenced by immunoSEQ multiplex PCR, and TCRdb holds only the in-frame ones, with some missing. Among roughly 230,000 clones listed, around nine tenths were seen once. It was during active infection that Seattle patients were enrolled and then longitudinally followed. V gene TRBV10-3 combines with J gene TRBJ2-2; 7 positions agree with TRBD1. The material sequenced was peripheral blood. The sequence derives from a man aged 25-45 years with COVID-19, enrolled during active disease. The DNA for the CDR3 is TGTGCCATCAGTTGGGACAGCACCGGGGAGCTGTTTTTT. Encoded protein: CAISWDSTGELFF.